In its sample, the clone carrying this TCR beta chain was seen a few times. Per the germline V gene, CDR1 is SGHRS and CDR2 is YFSETQ. The CDR3 consists of 14 residues. V gave up 0 bases and J gave up 3 bases, with 7 bases separating them. Data came from immunoSEQ multiplex PCR; TCRdb stores just in-frame clones and leaves some out. The sample consists of around 54,000 clones, less than 95% of them appearing once. These data come from a study of graft-versus-host responses after intestinal transplantation. This TCR was recovered from a human patient who received an intestinal transplant, so some T cells may come from the graft donor. This sample comprised PBMCs, obtained roughly 95 weeks after intestinal transplant. The chain recombines TRBV5-1 with TRBJ1-3; unclear D gene. Here the CDR3 reads CASSLGTGGNTIYF. CDR3 DNA: TGCGCCAGCAGCTTGGGAACGGGTGGAAACACCATATATTTT.